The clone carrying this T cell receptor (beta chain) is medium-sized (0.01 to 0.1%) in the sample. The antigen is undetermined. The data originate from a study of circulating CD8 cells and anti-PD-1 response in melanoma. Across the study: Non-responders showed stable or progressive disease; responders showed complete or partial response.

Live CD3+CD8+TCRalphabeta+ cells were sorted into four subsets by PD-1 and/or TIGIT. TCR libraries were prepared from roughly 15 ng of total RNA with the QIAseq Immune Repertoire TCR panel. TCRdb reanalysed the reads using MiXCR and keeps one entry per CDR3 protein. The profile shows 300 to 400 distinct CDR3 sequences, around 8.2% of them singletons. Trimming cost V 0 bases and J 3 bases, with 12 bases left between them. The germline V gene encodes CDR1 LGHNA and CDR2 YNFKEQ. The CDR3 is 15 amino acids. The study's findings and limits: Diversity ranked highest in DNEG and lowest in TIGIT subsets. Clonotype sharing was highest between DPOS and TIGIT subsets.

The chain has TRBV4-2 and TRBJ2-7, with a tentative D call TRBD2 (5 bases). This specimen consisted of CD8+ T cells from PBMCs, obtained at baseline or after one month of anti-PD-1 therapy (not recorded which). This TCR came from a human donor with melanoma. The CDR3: CASSQEVDSSYEQYF. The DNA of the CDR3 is TGTGCCAGCAGCCAAGAAGTGGACTCTAGCTACGAGCAGTACTTC.